This T cell receptor (beta chain) was captured in a study of regulatory T cells in long-lasting Graves disease. V lost 1 base and J lost 1, with 8 bases in between. The germline CDR1 and CDR2 sequences are SGHNT and YYREEE (reference sequence). This CDR3 is built from 14 residues. Study results and limitations: With a few thousand shared public clonotypes, persistent patients exceeded new patients, who shared just over 950.

For TCR beta, libraries came from iRepertoire HTBI primers and Arm-PCR of CDR3 regions. Original data processing: Detected in the samples were 55 to 65 TRBV and about 15 TRBJ segments. Via MiXCR, TCRdb re-called the multiplex PCR reads, giving one row per CDR3 protein. Clone size and V and J calls follow TCRdb, not the original study. The repertoire holds hundreds of thousands of distinct CDR3 sequences, with under 20% as singletons. About this clonotype itself: The antigen is undetermined.

Time point of the sample: newly diagnosed GD, antithyroid drugs for less than 3 months. RNA extracted from PBMCs served as the sequencing template. The data were also submitted as part of a second study, on T cells in Graves' hyperthyroidism and ophthalmopathy. That investigation notes: Disease duration under 2 months; hyperthyroidism patients were aged 18 to 65. Most expanded thyroid clonotypes above 0.001 recurred in blood.

The specimen was peripheral blood mononuclear cells (PBMCs), collected at new diagnosis, from a patient treated with antithyroid drugs. The genes are TRBV5-4 and TRBJ2-5; no definite D call. The sequence came from a woman aged 25-40 years with Graves disease. In DNA form, the CDR3 reads TGTGCCAGCAGCTTGTGGGGATTCCAAGAGACCCAGTACTTC. Translated: CASSLWGFQETQYF.